The 14 T cell receptor beta chains reported below all come from one sample, sequenced in a study of cytomegalovirus exposure and HLA in healthy donors (dated by TCRdb to about 2017). Libraries came from the immunoSEQ multiplex PCR assay. The multiplex PCR relied on a mix of 60 forward primers for TCR Vbeta segments and 13 reverse primers for TCR Jbeta segments. TCRdb took this table from immuneACCESS and kept in-frame rearrangements with V and J called. Such tables lack part of the clones; where checked against another copy, unresolved V genes explain under half of the gap, and the rest is unexplained. This sample is represented by fewer than 200,000 clones; approximately 86% of them were singletons. Less than 2% of the sample comes from the top ten. The sequencing input was PBMCs. These receptors all come from a male donor in good health and CMV-seronegative.

The sample holds one count of this clone. The chain carries TRBV6-5 and TRBJ1-6; perhaps TRBD1 as D (5 bases). Trimming took off 6 bases at V and 9 bases at J, with 15 bases between the two ends. This CDR3 comprises 14 residues. Looked up from germline, CDR1 is MNHEY and CDR2 is SVGAGI. The CDR3 loop is CASRSQGIGSPLHF. CDR3 coding DNA: TGTGCCAGCAGGTCCCAGGGAATAGGTTCACCCCTCCACTTT.

The CDR3 sequence is CASTPRDSQYNEQFF. CDR3 bases: TGTGCCAGCACTCCCCGGGACTCCCAATACAATGAGCAGTTCTTC. The rearrangement uses TRBV27 and TRBJ2-1, with D maybe TRBD2 (6 bases). The CDR3 spans 15 residues. The germline V gene has CDR1 MNHEY and CDR2 SMNVEV (reference sequence). The germline V and J ends were trimmed by 7 bases and 4 bases, with 17 bases remaining between them.

CDR3 nucleotide sequence: TGTGCCAGCAGCTTACCGGGACACAACACAGATACGCAGTATTTT. Translation: CASSLPGHNTDTQYF. V gene TRBV11-2 combines with J gene TRBJ2-3; D is perhaps TRBD1 (6 bases). Germline lookup yields CDR1 SGHAT and CDR2 FQNNGV. CDR3 length equals 15 residues. Trimming removed 2 bases at V and 2 bases at J, with 11 bases between.

The chain combines TRBV25-1 with TRBJ2-3; D not resolved. CDR1 and CDR2 from the germline V gene are MGHDK and SYGVNS. This CDR3 region has 14 residues. Trimming removed 4 bases at V and 2 bases at J, with 10 bases between. CDR3 coding DNA: TGTGCCAGCAGTGCTAACCTAGACACAGATACGCAGTATTTT. Amino acid sequence: CASSANLDTDTQYF.

The rearrangement links TRBV6-5 to TRBJ2-2, with TRBD2 identical over 8 bases. Germline values: CDR1 MNHEY, CDR2 SVGAGI. This CDR3 spans 16 amino acids. The V gene end was trimmed by 4 bases and the J gene end by 4 bases; junction bases not matched to a gene: 8. CDR3 region: CASSSPGGVGTGELFF. As DNA, the CDR3 is TGTGCCAGCAGTTCCCCCGGGGGGGTGGGCACCGGGGAGCTGTTTTTT.

V gene TRBV19 combines with J gene TRBJ2-1, with TRBD1 matching over 7 bases. V dropped 7 bases and J dropped 5; count of bases not matched to a gene: 8. Germline V gene sequence: CDR1 LNHDA, CDR2 SQIVND (reference sequence). This CDR3 region has 14 residues. CDR3 region: CASIAGQADNEQFF. In nucleotides, the CDR3 is TGTGCCAGTATAGCAGGACAGGCTGACAATGAGCAGTTCTTC.

This rearrangement joins TRBV9 to TRBJ1-1; D possibly corresponds to TRBD1 (6 bases). CDR1 and CDR2 from the germline V gene are SGDLS and YYNGEE. This CDR3 contains 14 residues. V lost 2 bases and J lost 1, with 9 bases in between. The CDR3 coding sequence is TGTGCCAGCAGCGTCAGGGGAGCGAACACTGAAGCTTTCTTT. Translation: CASSVRGANTEAFF. The full variable domain, rest sourced from reference TRBV9 and TRBJ1-1, is DSGVTQTPKHLITATGQRVTLRCSPRSGDLSVYWYQQSLDQGLQFLIQYYNGEERAKGNILERFSAQQFPDLHSELNLSSLELGDSALYFCASSVRGANTEAFFGQGTRLTVV.

The chain uses TRBV18 and TRBJ2-1, with TRBD2 matching 10 bases. Germline loops: CDR1 KGHSH, CDR2 LQKENI. The CDR3 is 15 residues long. The trim removed 3 bases at V and 9 bases at J, leaving 8 bases unmatched. The CDR3 DNA follows: TGTGCCAGCTCACCGTCCCTAGCGGGGGTGATTGAGCAGTTCTTC. Translating gives CASSPSLAGVIEQFF.

The J gene is TRBJ1-1, the V gene TRBV18; D is unclear. Trimming removed 3 bases at V and 4 bases at J, with 12 bases between. This CDR3 comprises 14 residues. The germline V gene has CDR1 KGHSH and CDR2 LQKENI. This CDR3 reads CASSPTAGGTEAFF. CDR3 DNA: TGTGCCAGCTCACCCACAGCCGGTGGCACTGAAGCTTTCTTT.

This clone was counted a few times. V is TRBV14 and J is TRBJ1-2, with 7 bases aligning to TRBD1. CDR3 length equals 14 residues. CDR1 and CDR2 from the germline V gene are SGHDN and FVKESK. V lost 4 bases to trimming and J lost 8 bases; unmatched junction nucleotides: 10. CDR3 sequence reads: CASSRRDSRWGYTF. The CDR3 DNA follows: TGTGCCAGCAGCCGCCGGGACAGCCGCTGGGGCTACACCTTC.

CDR3 DNA: TGTGCTAGTGGTTTGGTAAAGGGGGCATGGCACGAGCAGTACTTC. This sequence encodes CASGLVKGAWHEQYF. The chain uses TRBV12-5 and TRBJ2-7, with 7 positions matching TRBD1. CDR1 LGHNT and CDR2 FRNRAP come from the germline V gene. CDR3 length: 15 residues. The V gene end was trimmed by 0 bases and the J gene end by 5 bases; junction bases not matched to a gene: 7.

Only a few counts were recorded for this clone. This CDR3 is CASSLASGVPEAFF. Written as DNA, the CDR3 is TGTGCCAGCAGCTTAGCATCAGGGGTCCCTGAAGCTTTCTTT. This chain connects TRBV7-9 to TRBJ1-1, with D perhaps TRBD1 (6 bases). The ends were cut back, 0 bases at V and 6 bases at J, with 11 bases in the middle. Germline CDR1 reads SEHNR; CDR2 reads FQNEAQ (reference sequence). The CDR3 is 14 residues long.

This clone came up once. This chain connects TRBV28 to TRBJ2-3; a possible D gene is TRBD2 (6 bases). Germline assignment: CDR1 MDHEN and CDR2 SYDVKM. The V and J ends lost 3 bases and 7 bases respectively, with 14 bases between them. The CDR3 is 14 residues long. The CDR3 loop is CASSLSGSWNTQYF. The CDR3 DNA follows: TGTGCCAGCAGTTTGTCCGGGAGTTGGAATACGCAGTATTTT.

This clone was picked up a small number of times. DNA for the CDR3: TGTGCCAGCAGTTTAGAGGCAAAGGGGGGCAATCAGCCCCAGCATTTT. It is translated as CASSLEAKGGNQPQHF. The gene calls are TRBV6-5 and TRBJ1-5; perhaps TRBD1 as D (6 bases). The CDR3 contains 16 residues. Trimming stripped 4 bases from V and 2 bases from J, with 15 bases between. Looked up from germline, CDR1 is MNHEY and CDR2 is SVGAGI.